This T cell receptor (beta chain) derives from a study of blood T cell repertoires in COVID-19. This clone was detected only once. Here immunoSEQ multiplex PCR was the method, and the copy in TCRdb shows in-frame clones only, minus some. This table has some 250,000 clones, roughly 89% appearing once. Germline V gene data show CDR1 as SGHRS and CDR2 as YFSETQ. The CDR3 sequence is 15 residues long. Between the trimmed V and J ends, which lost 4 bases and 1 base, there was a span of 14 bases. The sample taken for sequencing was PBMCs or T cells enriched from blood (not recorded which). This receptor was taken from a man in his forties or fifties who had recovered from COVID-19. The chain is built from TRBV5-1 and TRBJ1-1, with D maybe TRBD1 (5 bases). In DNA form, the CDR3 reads TGCGCCAGCAGCATCCGCGGGACGGGGAACACTGAAGCTTTCTTT. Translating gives CASSIRGTGNTEAFF.